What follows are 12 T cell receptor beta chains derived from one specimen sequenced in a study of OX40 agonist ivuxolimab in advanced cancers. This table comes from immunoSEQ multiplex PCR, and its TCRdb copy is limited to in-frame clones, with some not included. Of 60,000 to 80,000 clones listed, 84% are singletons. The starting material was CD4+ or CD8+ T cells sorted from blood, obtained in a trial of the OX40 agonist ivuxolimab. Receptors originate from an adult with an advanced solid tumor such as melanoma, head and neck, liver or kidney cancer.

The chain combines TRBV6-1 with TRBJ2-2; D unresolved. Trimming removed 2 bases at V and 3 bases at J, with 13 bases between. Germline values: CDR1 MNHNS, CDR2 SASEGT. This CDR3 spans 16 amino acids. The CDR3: CASSESGQRYTGELFF. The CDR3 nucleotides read TGTGCCAGCAGTGAAAGTGGGCAGAGGTACACCGGGGAGCTGTTTTTT.

CDR3 coding DNA: TGTGCCAGCAGCTCACGCCCCACAGAGAATGAAAAACTGTTTTTT. This codes for CASSSRPTENEKLFF. This chain links TRBV7-9 with TRBJ1-4; D is undetermined. CDR3 length equals 15 residues. V lost 4 bases and J lost 5, with 14 bases in between. Germline CDR1 SEHNR, CDR2 FQNEAQ (reference sequence).

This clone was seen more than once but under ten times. The CDR3 bases are TGTGCCAGCAGCTACCTAGCGGGAGGGCGGGATGAGCAGTTCTTC. Amino acids: CASSYLAGGRDEQFF. The chain is built from TRBV6-5 and TRBJ2-1; TRBD2 aligns across 12 bases. CDR3 length: 15 amino acids. Germline V gene data show CDR1 as MNHEY and CDR2 as SVGAGI. The junction had 8 bases not matched to a gene; V was cut back by 6 bases and J by 8 bases.

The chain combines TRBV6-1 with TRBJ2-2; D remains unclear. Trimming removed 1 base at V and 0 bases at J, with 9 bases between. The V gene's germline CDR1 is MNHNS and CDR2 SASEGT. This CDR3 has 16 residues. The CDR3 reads CASSEGYGANTGELFF. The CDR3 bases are TGTGCCAGCAGTGAAGGTTACGGCGCGAACACCGGGGAGCTGTTTTTT.

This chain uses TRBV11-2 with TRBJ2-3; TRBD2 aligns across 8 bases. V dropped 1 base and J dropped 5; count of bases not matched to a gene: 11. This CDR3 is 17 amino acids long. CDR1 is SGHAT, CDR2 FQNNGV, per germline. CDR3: CASSLGVRGLALDTQYF. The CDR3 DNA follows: TGTGCCAGCAGCTTAGGCGTGCGCGGACTAGCACTAGATACGCAGTATTTT.

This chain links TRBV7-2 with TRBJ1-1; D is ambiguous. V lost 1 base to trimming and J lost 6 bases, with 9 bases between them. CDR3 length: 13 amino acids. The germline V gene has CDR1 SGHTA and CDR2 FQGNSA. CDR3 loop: CASSLEQDSEAFF. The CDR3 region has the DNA TGTGCCAGCAGCTTAGAGCAGGACTCTGAAGCTTTCTTT.

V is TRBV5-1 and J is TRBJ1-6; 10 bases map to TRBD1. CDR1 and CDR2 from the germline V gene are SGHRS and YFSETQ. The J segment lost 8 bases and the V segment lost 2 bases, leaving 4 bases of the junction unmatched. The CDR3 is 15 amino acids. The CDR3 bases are TGCGCCAGCAGCTTCCGACAGGGGGCCGATTCACCCCTCCACTTT. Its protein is CASSFRQGADSPLHF.

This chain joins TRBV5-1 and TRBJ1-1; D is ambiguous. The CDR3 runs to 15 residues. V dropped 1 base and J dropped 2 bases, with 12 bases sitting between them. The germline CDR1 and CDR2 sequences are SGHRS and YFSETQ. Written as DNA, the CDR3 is TGCGCCAGCAGCTTGCGGGTGTGGGGTAACACTGAAGCTTTCTTT. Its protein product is CASSLRVWGNTEAFF.

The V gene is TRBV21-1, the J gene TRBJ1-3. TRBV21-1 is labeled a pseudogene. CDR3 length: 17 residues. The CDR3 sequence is CASRRGRGPLPGNTIYF. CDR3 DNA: TGTGCCAGCAGGAGGGGAAGGGGTCCCCTACCCGGAAACACCATATATTTT.

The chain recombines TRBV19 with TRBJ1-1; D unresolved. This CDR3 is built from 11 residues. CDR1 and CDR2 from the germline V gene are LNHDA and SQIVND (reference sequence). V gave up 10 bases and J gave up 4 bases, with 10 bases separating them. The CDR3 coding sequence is TGTGCCACCACGGACGCCACTGAAGCTTTCTTT. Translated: CATTDATEAFF.

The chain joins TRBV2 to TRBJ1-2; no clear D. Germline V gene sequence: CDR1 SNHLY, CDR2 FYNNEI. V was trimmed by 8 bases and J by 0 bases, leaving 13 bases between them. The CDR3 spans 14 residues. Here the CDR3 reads CASVVSTSNYGYTF. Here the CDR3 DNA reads TGTGCCAGCGTGGTCAGTACCTCTAACTATGGCTACACCTTC. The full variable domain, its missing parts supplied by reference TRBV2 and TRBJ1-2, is EPEVTQTPSHQVTQMGQEVILRCVPISNHLYFYWYRQILGQKVEFLVSFYNNEISEKSEIFDDQFSVERPDGSNFTLKIRSTKLEDSAMYFCASVVSTSNYGYTFGSGTRLTVV.

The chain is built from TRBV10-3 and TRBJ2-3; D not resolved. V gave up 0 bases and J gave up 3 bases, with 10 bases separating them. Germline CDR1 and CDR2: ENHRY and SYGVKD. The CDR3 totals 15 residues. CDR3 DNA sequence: TGTGCCATCAGTGAGTCTGGGTCGAGTACAGATACGCAGTATTTT. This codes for CAISESGSSTDTQYF.